The 28 T cell receptor beta chains listed next were all sequenced from one sample in a study of radiation and T cells in renal cell carcinoma. Time point indicated: baseline pretreatment blood. As to treatment: 15 Gy SBRT to primary tumor, nephrectomy 4 weeks later. The method was immunoSEQ multiplex PCR; TCRdb's version includes in-frame clones alone and lacks a portion of them. The sample shows roughly 150,000 clones, about 88% of them seen only once. Source: blood, taken from a patient whose treatment included radiotherapy and nephrectomy. These receptors came from a woman in her seventies with renal cell carcinoma.

The chain joins TRBV6-1 to TRBJ1-1; TRBD1 might be the D (6 bases). The CDR3 loop spans 15 amino acids. Germline values: CDR1 MNHNS, CDR2 SASEGT. V was pared by 4 bases and J by 2 bases, with 14 bases between. The CDR3 DNA is TGTGCCAGCAGTGGTCTCGGGACACCTAACACTGAAGCTTTCTTT. The encoded protein is CASSGLGTPNTEAFF.

The V call is TRBV30, the J call TRBJ1-2, with 7 bases fitting TRBD1. The germline CDR1 and CDR2 sequences are GTSNPN and SVGIG (reference sequence). With V trimmed by 0 bases and J by 6 bases, 4 bases remained unmatched. The CDR3 covers 13 residues. In nucleotides, the CDR3 is TGTGCCTGGAGTGTAAAACAGGGGCATGGCTACACCTTC. Translating gives CAWSVKQGHGYTF. The complete variable domain, with remaining parts taken from reference TRBV30 and TRBJ1-2, reads SQTIHQWPATLVQPVGSPLSLECTVEGTSNPNLYWYRQAAGRGLQLLFYSVGIGQISSEVPQNLSASRPQDRQFILSSKKLLLSDSGFYLCAWSVKQGHGYTFGSGTRLTVV.

This chain links TRBV6-1 with TRBJ2-2, with D perhaps TRBD2 (6 bases). Trimming stripped 3 bases from V and 8 bases from J, with 10 bases between. Germline CDR1 is MNHNS and CDR2 is SASEGT. This CDR3 has 13 amino acids. The CDR3 DNA follows: TGTGCCAGCAGTGATTGGGCGGGGGGGGAGCTGTTTTTT. The encoded protein is CASSDWAGGELFF.

The chain has TRBV7-8 and TRBJ2-3; no clear D gene. This CDR3 is 11 amino acids long. Germline V lookup: CDR1 SGHVS, CDR2 FQNEAQ. With 6 bases removed from V and 5 bases from J, the gap between germline ends came to 6 bases. CDR3 loop: CASRSLDTQYF. CDR3 bases: TGTGCCAGCAGATCGCTAGATACGCAGTATTTT.

V gene TRBV11-3 combines with J gene TRBJ1-1; D remains ambiguous. The V gene's germline CDR1 is SGHNT and CDR2 YENEEA. This CDR3 region has 13 residues. Between the trimmed V and J ends, which lost 5 bases and 8 bases, there was a span of 15 bases. The CDR3 DNA reads TGTGCCAGCAGCCGCACCAACAGCGCGGAAGCTTTCTTT. Translated: CASSRTNSAEAFF.

The chain has TRBV30 and TRBJ1-2; D unclear. Germline loops: CDR1 GTSNPN, CDR2 SVGIG (reference sequence). The CDR3 covers 13 residues. Between the trimmed V and J ends, which lost 5 bases and 4 bases, there was a span of 14 bases. The CDR3 region is CAWAIREGYGYTF. The CDR3 DNA follows: TGTGCCTGGGCTATTCGTGAGGGCTATGGCTACACCTTC.

The rearrangement joins TRBV29-1 to TRBJ2-7; 8 bases are shared with TRBD1. Germline values: CDR1 SQVTM, CDR2 ANQGSEA. Unmatched junction bases numbered 6, after V lost 6 bases and J lost 5 bases. The CDR3 spans 12 residues. The CDR3 nucleotides are TGCAGCGTGGGGGACAGGATCAACGAGCAGTACTTC. Translation: CSVGDRINEQYF.

This clone was counted between two and nine times. The chain is built from TRBV29-1 and TRBJ1-1; perhaps TRBD1 as D (6 bases). V was cut by 8 bases and J by 7 bases, with 17 bases left in between. The CDR3 length is 12 residues. Germline values: CDR1 SQVTM, CDR2 ANQGSEA. CDR3 DNA sequence: TGCAGCACCGAGAGGCAGGGGCGTGAAGCTTTCTTT. Translation gives CSTERQGREAFF.

The CDR3 protein is CASSPPGWFGYTF. The CDR3, as DNA: TGTGCCAGCAGTCCTCCAGGGTGGTTCGGCTACACCTTC. The gene calls are TRBV28 and TRBJ1-2, with TRBD1 as a possible D gene (5 bases). Trimming removed 5 bases at V and 8 bases at J, with 15 bases between. Germline V lookup: CDR1 MDHEN, CDR2 SYDVKM. CDR3 length: 13 residues.

The chain has TRBV5-1 and TRBJ1-1, with D uncertain. The CDR3 loop spans 16 amino acids. Germline V gene sequence: CDR1 SGHRS, CDR2 YFSETQ. Trimming removed 0 bases at V and 2 bases at J, with 14 bases between. CDR3 in amino acids: CASSLGNRGGNTEAFF. As DNA, the CDR3 is TGCGCCAGCAGCTTGGGTAATCGGGGTGGAAACACTGAAGCTTTCTTT.

The chain links TRBV7-9 to TRBJ2-3; D is unresolved. Germline CDR1 is SEHNR and CDR2 is FQNEAQ (reference sequence). Trimming stripped 5 bases from V and 6 bases from J, with 6 bases between. The CDR3 is 11 residues long. The CDR3 protein is CASSRRDTQYF. CDR3 DNA: TGTGCCAGCAGCCGCAGGGATACGCAGTATTTT.

V usage is TRBV6-5 and J usage is TRBJ2-2; D not certain. CDR3 length: 13 residues. Germline assignment: CDR1 MNHEY and CDR2 SVGAGI. V lost 6 bases and J lost 7, with 12 bases in between. CDR3 in amino acids: CASRSGRNGELFF. The CDR3 DNA reads TGTGCCAGCAGATCTGGCAGGAACGGGGAGCTGTTTTTT.

This clone was detected once. The rearrangement joins TRBV28 to TRBJ1-2; TRBD1 aligns across 8 bases. CDR1 and CDR2 from the germline V gene are MDHEN and SYDVKM. The ends lost 1 base at V and 6 bases at J; junction bases unmatched: 4. The CDR3 loop spans 14 amino acids. As DNA, the CDR3 is TGTGCCAGCAGTTTATCAGGGGGCGCGGATGGCTACACCTTC. It encodes CASSLSGGADGYTF.

This rearrangement joins TRBV7-8 to TRBJ2-4, with D possibly matching TRBD1 (6 bases). V was pared by 1 base and J by 0 bases, with 10 bases between. The germline gives CDR1 SGHVS, CDR2 FQNEAQ. The CDR3 runs to 16 residues. The CDR3 nucleotides read TGTGCCAGCAGCTTAGGATCAGGGGTAGCCAAAAACATTCAGTACTTC. Its translation is CASSLGSGVAKNIQYF.

This CDR3 reads CASSLGAGQETQYF. The DNA of the CDR3 is TGTGCCAGCAGCTTAGGGGCAGGGCAAGAGACCCAGTACTTC. The chain has TRBV7-6 and TRBJ2-5, with D perhaps TRBD1 (5 bases). Germline V lookup: CDR1 SGHVS, CDR2 FNYEAQ. The CDR3 runs to 14 residues. Between the trimmed V and J ends, which lost 1 base and 2 bases, there was a span of 8 bases.

Remarks on this clone: This CDR3 is also generated by other DNA sequences in the sample. The chain uses TRBV6-1 and TRBJ1-6; 10 bases agree with TRBD1. This CDR3 comprises 13 residues. The V segment lost 8 bases and the J segment 7 bases; nucleotides outside the gene matches: 2. Germline assignment: CDR1 MNHNS and CDR2 SASEGT. The CDR3 sequence is CASSDRGNSPLHF. CDR3 in DNA: TGTGCCAGCTCGGACAGGGGGAATTCACCCCTCCACTTT.

The chain carries TRBV14 and TRBJ1-1, with D perhaps TRBD1 (6 bases). There are 14 residues in the CDR3. Trimming took 0 bases from V and 11 from J, leaving 16 bases between them. Germline assignment: CDR1 SGHDN and CDR2 FVKESK. The CDR3 loop is CASSQDWGRPPAFF. DNA for the CDR3: TGTGCCAGCAGCCAAGACTGGGGGCGCCCTCCGGCTTTCTTT.

This clone occurred once. This sequence joins TRBV7-9 and TRBJ2-1; 8 bases are a match to TRBD2. The V gene's germline CDR1 is SEHNR and CDR2 FQNEAQ (reference sequence). Losses at the gene ends were 4 bases for V and 6 bases for J; bases not matched to a gene: 2. CDR3 size: 13 residues. This CDR3 is CASSSGLANEQFF. CDR3 in DNA: TGTGCCAGCAGCTCTGGACTAGCCAATGAGCAGTTCTTC.

The rearrangement uses TRBV7-3 and TRBJ1-1, with 7 bases lining up with TRBD1. Germline V CDR1 and CDR2: SGHTA, FQGTGA. Trimming removed 4 bases from V and 1 base from J; junction bases left unmatched: 3. CDR3 length equals 14 residues. The CDR3 spells CASSSTGWNTEAFF. The CDR3 region has the DNA TGTGCCAGCAGCTCGACAGGGTGGAACACTGAAGCTTTCTTT. Looking up the rest from reference TRBV7-3 and TRBJ1-1 gives the full variable domain: GAGVSQTPSNKVTEKGKYVELRCDPISGHTALYWYRQSLGQGPEFLIYFQGTGAADDSGLPNDRFFAVRPEGSVSTLKIQRTERGDSAVYLCASSSTGWNTEAFFGQGTRLTVV.

A single count supports this clone. The chain joins TRBV15 to TRBJ2-4; 7 bases are shared with TRBD2. The CDR3 is made up of 16 amino acids. Germline V gives CDR1 LNHNV, CDR2 YYDKDF (reference sequence). Trimming cost V 1 base and J 0 bases; bases outside gene matches: 3. In DNA, the CDR3 is TGTGCCACCAGCAGAGGCGGGGGACTAGCCAAAAACATTCAGTACTTC. Amino acids: CATSRGGGLAKNIQYF.

The CDR3 nucleotides read TGTGCCAGCAGCGTAGGGCCAGGGGGCCCCACAGATACGCAGTATTTT. Amino acids: CASSVGPGGPTDTQYF. The chain couples TRBV9 to TRBJ2-3; TRBD1 matches 8 bases. Per germline, CDR1 SGDLS and CDR2 YYNGEE. This CDR3 region has 16 residues. Trimming at V came to 0 bases and at J to 2 bases, leaving 5 bases not matched to a gene.

This chain connects TRBV30 to TRBJ1-3; no clear D. This CDR3 has 13 amino acids. Germline CDR1 reads GTSNPN; CDR2 reads SVGIG (reference sequence). V dropped 5 bases and J dropped 2 bases, with 10 bases sitting between them. CDR3 DNA: TGTGCCTGGGCCACTTCGGCTGGAAACACCATATATTTT. Translation gives CAWATSAGNTIYF.

The V gene is TRBV7-9, the J gene TRBJ1-1; the D gene is possibly TRBD1 (6 bases). V was pared by 4 bases and J by 11 bases, with 11 bases between. Germline V gives CDR1 SEHNR, CDR2 FQNEAQ (reference sequence). The CDR3 is 11 residues long. CDR3 DNA: TGTGCCAGCAGCTCCGGGCAGGGGGCTTTCTTT. It encodes CASSSGQGAFF.

The chain has TRBV13 and TRBJ2-5; 11 bases map to TRBD2. V was clipped by 4 bases and J by 0 bases; unmatched bases: 7. CDR1 is PRHDT and CDR2 is FYEKMQ in the germline V gene (reference sequence). The CDR3 is 17 amino acids. The CDR3 bases are TGTGCCAGCAGCTCCTCTTTAGCGGGGGGGCACCAAGAGACCCAGTACTTC. Its protein product is CASSSSLAGGHQETQYF.

V usage is TRBV5-1 and J usage is TRBJ2-1; 11 bases are a match to TRBD1. This CDR3 has 16 amino acids. Germline assignment: CDR1 SGHRS and CDR2 YFSETQ. V lost 4 bases, J lost 9 bases, and 12 bases stayed unmatched. CDR3 sequence (DNA): TGCGCCAGCAGCCCTTGGGCGGGACAGGGGGTAAGTGAGCAGTTCTTC. Protein product: CASSPWAGQGVSEQFF.

The rearrangement joins TRBV28 to TRBJ2-7, with D unclear. This CDR3 comprises 11 residues. The germline V and J ends were trimmed by 5 bases and 3 bases, with 5 bases remaining between them. Germline V lookup: CDR1 MDHEN, CDR2 SYDVKM. Here the CDR3 reads CASSKIYEQYF. The CDR3 DNA reads TGTGCCAGCAGTAAAATCTACGAGCAGTACTTC. Looking up the rest from reference TRBV28 and TRBJ2-7 gives the full variable domain: DVKVTQSSRYLVKRTGEKVFLECVQDMDHENMFWYRQDPGLGLRLIYFSYDVKMKEKGDIPEGYSVSREKKERFSLILESASTNQTSMYLCASSKIYEQYFGPGTRLTVT.

This sequence joins TRBV13 and TRBJ2-3, with 9 bases identical to TRBD2. With 2 bases clipped from V and 0 bases from J, the junction kept 6 bases outside the gene matches. From germline, CDR1 is PRHDT and CDR2 FYEKMQ (reference sequence). The CDR3 is 17 residues long. CDR3: CASSLHGGGASTDTQYF. Written as DNA, the CDR3 is TGTGCCAGCAGCTTACATGGCGGGGGGGCCAGCACAGATACGCAGTATTTT.

The chain uses TRBV2 and TRBJ1-6; D gene ambiguous. This CDR3 is 15 amino acids long. Germline CDR1 reads SNHLY; CDR2 reads FYNNEI. V gave up 2 bases and J gave up 0 bases, with 5 bases separating them. CDR3 coding DNA: TGTGCCAGCAGTGAAACGAGCTCCTATAATTCACCCCTCCACTTT. Its protein is CASSETSSYNSPLHF.